Below are 14 T cell receptor beta chains sequenced from a single sample in a study of blood T cell repertoires in COVID-19. Method: immunoSEQ multiplex PCR; TCRdb's copy keeps in-frame clones and lacks some. In the table there are about 330,000 clones, roughly 88% of which are singletons. The sequencing input was PBMCs or T cells enriched from blood (not recorded which). These receptors were obtained from a man in his thirties or forties who had recovered from COVID-19.

This chain links TRBV4-2 with TRBJ2-2; the D is unclear. Germline-derived CDR1 and CDR2 are LGHNA and YNFKEQ. V was trimmed by 4 bases and J by 4 bases, leaving 10 bases between them. The CDR3 extends over 14 amino acids. This CDR3 reads CASSPQYFTGELFF. The DNA for the CDR3 is TGTGCCAGCAGCCCCCAGTATTTCACCGGGGAGCTGTTTTTT.

The CDR3 spells CASSPTARVQYF. DNA of the CDR3: TGTGCCAGCAGCCCGACAGCAAGAGTTCAGTACTTC. The gene calls are TRBV7-9 and TRBJ2-4; D is possibly TRBD1 (5 bases). Between the trimmed V and J ends, which lost 5 bases and 11 bases, there was a span of 13 bases. The CDR3 covers 12 residues. Germline CDR1 reads SEHNR; CDR2 reads FQNEAQ (reference sequence).

CDR3 region: CAISDGTAYEQYF. The CDR3 DNA is TGTGCCATCAGTGATGGGACAGCCTACGAGCAGTACTTC. V and J are TRBV10-3 and TRBJ2-7, with TRBD1 identical over 7 bases. The length of the CDR3 is 13 residues. The junction had 1 base not matched to a gene; V was cut back by 3 bases and J by 2 bases. Per germline, CDR1 ENHRY and CDR2 SYGVKD.

The chain joins TRBV7-9 to TRBJ2-1, with 9 bases that match TRBD2. V shed 0 bases and J 1 base; nucleotides not matched to a gene: 1. Germline CDR1 and CDR2: SEHNR and FQNEAQ (reference sequence). The CDR3 runs to 16 residues. CDR3 DNA sequence: TGTGCCAGCAGCTTAGCGCGGGGGGGGTCCTACAATGAGCAGTTCTTC. It translates to CASSLARGGSYNEQFF.

The gene calls are TRBV11-2 and TRBJ1-2; 7 bases align to TRBD1. V lost 4 bases to trimming and J lost 3 bases; unmatched junction nucleotides: 8. CDR3 length: 15 residues. Germline CDR1 is SGHAT and CDR2 is FQNNGV. The CDR3 bases are TGTGCCAGCAGCTCTCGGGCAGGGGGGCACTATGGCTACACCTTC. It translates to CASSSRAGGHYGYTF.

The chain is built from TRBV20-1 and TRBJ2-7; D perhaps matches TRBD2 (5 bases). The CDR3 contains 11 residues. Germline-derived CDR1 and CDR2 are DFQATT and SNEGSKA (reference sequence). The germline V and J ends were trimmed by 8 bases and 5 bases, with 13 bases remaining between them. The CDR3 bases are TGCAGTACCCTAGGGAGCGACGAGCAGTACTTC. It encodes CSTLGSDEQYF.

V usage is TRBV3-1 (or the pseudogene TRBV3-2) and J usage is TRBJ2-3; 8 nucleotides align to TRBD2. The germline gives CDR1 LGHDT, CDR2 YNNKEL (reference sequence). There are 14 residues in the CDR3. Trimming cost V 1 base and J 3 bases; bases outside gene matches: 0. CDR3 in amino acids: CASSQGLATDTQYF. The DNA of the CDR3 is TGTGCCAGCAGCCAAGGACTAGCGACAGATACGCAGTATTTT.

This sequence joins TRBV28 and TRBJ1-5; D remains unclear. This CDR3 has 16 amino acids. Trimming stripped 6 bases from V and 0 bases from J, with 15 bases between. Looked up from germline, CDR1 is MDHEN and CDR2 is SYDVKM. CDR3 loop: CASSALAEDSNQPQHF. For the CDR3, the DNA is TGTGCCAGCAGCGCCCTGGCAGAGGATAGCAATCAGCCCCAGCATTTT.

The chain combines TRBV5-5 with TRBJ1-1; tentative D call: TRBD1 (6 bases). Germline values: CDR1 SGHKS, CDR2 YYEKEE (reference sequence). V lost 1 base and J lost 2, with 15 bases in between. The CDR3 sequence is 16 residues long. The CDR3 sequence: CASSLRPQGSNTEAFF. In nucleotides, the CDR3 is TGTGCCAGCAGCTTGCGGCCCCAGGGGAGTAACACTGAAGCTTTCTTT.

The gene calls are TRBV9 and TRBJ1-6; D is unclear. CDR1 and CDR2 from the germline V gene are SGDLS and YYNGEE. CDR3 length equals 14 residues. The V end lost 0 bases, the J end lost 6 bases, and 7 bases lay between the germline ends. The CDR3 nucleotides read TGTGCCAGCAGCGTAGGGACTTCTAATTCACCCCTCCACTTT. Protein: CASSVGTSNSPLHF.

The genes are TRBV27 and TRBJ1-2; no clear D. Germline lookup yields CDR1 MNHEY and CDR2 SMNVEV (reference sequence). Trimming took 5 bases from V and 4 from J, leaving 11 bases between them. The CDR3 is 13 amino acids. The CDR3 loop is CASSPGMIYGYTF. The DNA for the CDR3 is TGTGCCAGCAGTCCGGGAATGATCTATGGCTACACCTTC.

V is TRBV9 and J is TRBJ2-7, with TRBD2 identical over 12 bases. The CDR3 loop spans 16 amino acids. The germline CDR1 and CDR2 sequences are SGDLS and YYNGEE. V lost 0 bases and J lost 5; bases outside the gene matches: 6. CDR3 coding DNA: TGTGCCAGCAGCGTAGCTCCTAGCGGGGGGGATGACGAGCAGTACTTC. Amino acids: CASSVAPSGGDDEQYF. Together with reference TRBV9 and TRBJ2-7, the CDR3 gives the full variable domain: DSGVTQTPKHLITATGQRVTLRCSPRSGDLSVYWYQQSLDQGLQFLIQYYNGEERAKGNILERFSAQQFPDLHSELNLSSLELGDSALYFCASSVAPSGGDDEQYFGPGTRLTVT.

The chain has TRBV9 and TRBJ1-5; the D is unclear. The length of the CDR3 is 16 residues. Germline V CDR1 and CDR2: SGDLS, YYNGEE. Trimming left V 0 bases short and J 2 bases short, with 12 bases between. The CDR3 is CASSVGGGWGNQPQHF. The CDR3 DNA reads as TGTGCCAGCAGCGTAGGCGGTGGCTGGGGCAATCAGCCCCAGCATTTT.

This clone came up once. The gene calls are TRBV5-1 and TRBJ2-3; perhaps TRBD2 as D (6 bases). The CDR3 is made up of 16 amino acids. V lost 0 bases to trimming and J lost 1 base, with 12 bases between them. Germline CDR1 is SGHRS and CDR2 is YFSETQ. As DNA, the CDR3 is TGCGCCAGCAGCTTGGCGGTCAGGGAGGGCACAGATACGCAGTATTTT. Its protein is CASSLAVREGTDTQYF.